This TCR beta chain originates from a study of low-dose radiotherapy and immunotherapy resistance in tumors. Study at large: A total of 13 Gy over 26 weeks was given to Cohort 2 as 1 Gy per fraction every two weeks. Cyclophosphamide infusions of 200 mg/m2 came every two weeks, one day before radiation-immunotherapy.

As to time point: before trial treatment. Enrollment required an advanced solid tumor negative for tumor-infiltrating lymphocytes. The CDR3 is 14 residues long. V lost 7 bases, J lost 0 bases, and 9 bases lay in between. Germline V lookup: CDR1 SNHLY, CDR2 FYNNEI. TRAV and TRBV primers primed cDNA for both TCRalpha and TCRbeta. TCR amplification ran approximately 20 PCR cycles using constant-region and V-primer adapter primers. TCRdb reprocessed the reads with MiXCR, giving one entry per CDR3 protein. Of tens of thousands of distinct CDR3 sequences in the sample, 15% to 20% were seen once. Specimen: PBMCs, collected before treatment. J is TRBJ1-4 and V is TRBV2, with D possibly being TRBD1 (6 bases). This receptor was taken from a male donor with prostate cancer. The chain's CDR3 is CASNDRTTNEKLFF. The CDR3 DNA sequence: TGTGCCAGCAATGACAGGACAACTAATGAAAAACTGTTTTTT.